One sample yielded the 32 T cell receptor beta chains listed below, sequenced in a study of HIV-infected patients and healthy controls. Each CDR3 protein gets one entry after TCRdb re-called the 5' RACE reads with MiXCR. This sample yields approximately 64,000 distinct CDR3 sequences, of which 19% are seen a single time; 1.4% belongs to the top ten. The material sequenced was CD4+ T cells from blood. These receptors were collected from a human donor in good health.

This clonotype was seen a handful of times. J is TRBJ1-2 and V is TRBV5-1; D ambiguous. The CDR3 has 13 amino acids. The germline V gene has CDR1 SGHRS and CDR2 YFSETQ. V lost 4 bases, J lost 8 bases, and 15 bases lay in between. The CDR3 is CASSPPGFPGYTF. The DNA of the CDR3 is TGCGCCAGCAGCCCCCCCGGTTTCCCGGGCTACACCTTC.

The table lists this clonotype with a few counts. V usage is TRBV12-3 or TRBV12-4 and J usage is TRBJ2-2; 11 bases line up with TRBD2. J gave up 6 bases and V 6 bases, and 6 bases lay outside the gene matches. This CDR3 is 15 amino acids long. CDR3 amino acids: CASRAIAGGPGELFF. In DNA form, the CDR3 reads TGTGCCAGCAGAGCAATAGCGGGAGGGCCCGGGGAGCTGTTTTTT.

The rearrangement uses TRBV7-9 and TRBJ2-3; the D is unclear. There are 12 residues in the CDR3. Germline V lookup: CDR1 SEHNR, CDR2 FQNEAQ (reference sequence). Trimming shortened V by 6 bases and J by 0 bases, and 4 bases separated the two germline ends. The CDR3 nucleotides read TGTGCCAGCAGACGAAGCACAGATACGCAGTATTTT. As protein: CASRRSTDTQYF.

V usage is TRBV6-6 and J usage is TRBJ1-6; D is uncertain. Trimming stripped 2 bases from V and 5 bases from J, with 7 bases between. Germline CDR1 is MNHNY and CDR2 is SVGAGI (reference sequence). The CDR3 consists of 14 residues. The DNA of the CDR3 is TGTGCCAGCAGTTACGGGCCCGATAATTCACCCCTCCACTTT. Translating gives CASSYGPDNSPLHF.

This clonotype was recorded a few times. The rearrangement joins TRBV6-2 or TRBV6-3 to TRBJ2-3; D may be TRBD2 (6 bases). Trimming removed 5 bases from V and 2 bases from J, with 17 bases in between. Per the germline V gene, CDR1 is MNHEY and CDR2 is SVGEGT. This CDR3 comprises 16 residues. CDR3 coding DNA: TGTGCCAGCAGTCCCTACTCGGGACTCTACACAGATACGCAGTATTTT. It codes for CASSPYSGLYTDTQYF.

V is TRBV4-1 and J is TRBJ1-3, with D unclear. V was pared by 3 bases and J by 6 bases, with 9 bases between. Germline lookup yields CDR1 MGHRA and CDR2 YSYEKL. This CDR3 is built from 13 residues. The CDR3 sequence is CASSQGYENTIYF. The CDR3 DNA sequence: TGCGCCAGCAGCCAGGGGTATGAAAACACCATATATTTT.

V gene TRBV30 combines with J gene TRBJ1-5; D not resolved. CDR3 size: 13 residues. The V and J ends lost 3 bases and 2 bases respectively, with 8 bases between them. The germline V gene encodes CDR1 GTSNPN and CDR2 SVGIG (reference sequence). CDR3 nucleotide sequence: TGTGCCTGGAGGCGCTTGGGCAATCAGCCCCAGCATTTT. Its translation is CAWRRLGNQPQHF.

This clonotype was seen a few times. The CDR3 bases are TGTGCCAGCAGTTACTCCGGGACAGGCCAGAGCTCCTATAATTCACCCCTCCACTTT. Amino acid sequence: CASSYSGTGQSSYNSPLHF. V usage is TRBV6-6 and J usage is TRBJ1-6, with TRBD1 matching over 8 bases. Germline CDR1 reads MNHNY; CDR2 reads SVGAGI (reference sequence). The CDR3 extends over 19 amino acids. V was pared by 0 bases and J by 0 bases, with 7 bases of the junction left unmatched.

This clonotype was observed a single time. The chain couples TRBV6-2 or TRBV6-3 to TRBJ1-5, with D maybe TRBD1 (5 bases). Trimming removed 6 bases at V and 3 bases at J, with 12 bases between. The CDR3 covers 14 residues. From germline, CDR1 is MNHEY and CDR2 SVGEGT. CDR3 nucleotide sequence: TGTGCCAGCAGCCGGGCCAGGGACAATCAGCCCCAGCATTTT. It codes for CASSRARDNQPQHF.

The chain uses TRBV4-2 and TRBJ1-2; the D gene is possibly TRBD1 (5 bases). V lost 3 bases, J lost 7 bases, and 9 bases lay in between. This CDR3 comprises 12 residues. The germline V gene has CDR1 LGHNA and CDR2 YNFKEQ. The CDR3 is CASSHWGRGYTF. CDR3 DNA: TGTGCCAGCAGCCATTGGGGCCGTGGCTACACCTTC.

CDR3 in amino acids: CATSREREPLRTGRTEAFF. The CDR3 nucleotides are TGTGCCACCAGCAGAGAAAGGGAGCCTCTCAGGACAGGGCGCACTGAAGCTTTCTTT. The chain uses TRBV15 and TRBJ1-1; 8 positions agree with TRBD1. V was pared by 0 bases and J by 4 bases, with 16 bases of the junction left unmatched. There are 19 residues in the CDR3. The germline V gene has CDR1 LNHNV and CDR2 YYDKDF (reference sequence).

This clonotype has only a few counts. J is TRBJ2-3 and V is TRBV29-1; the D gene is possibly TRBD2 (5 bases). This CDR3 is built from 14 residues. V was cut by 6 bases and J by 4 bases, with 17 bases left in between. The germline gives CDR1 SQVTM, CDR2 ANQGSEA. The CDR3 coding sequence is TGCAGCGTCACTAGGTCATTGGTCTCAGATACGCAGTATTTT. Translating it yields CSVTRSLVSDTQYF.

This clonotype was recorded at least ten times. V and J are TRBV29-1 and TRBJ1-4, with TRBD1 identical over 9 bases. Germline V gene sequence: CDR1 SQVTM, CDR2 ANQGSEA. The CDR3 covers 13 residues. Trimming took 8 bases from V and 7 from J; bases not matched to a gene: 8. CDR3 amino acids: CSTGTGRGEKLFF. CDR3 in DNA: TGCAGCACCGGGACAGGGCGAGGTGAAAAACTGTTTTTT.

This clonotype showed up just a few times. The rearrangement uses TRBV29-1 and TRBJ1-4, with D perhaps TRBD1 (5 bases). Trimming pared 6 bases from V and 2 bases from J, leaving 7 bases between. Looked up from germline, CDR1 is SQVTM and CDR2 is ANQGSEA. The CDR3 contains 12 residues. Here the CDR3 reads CSVRDTNEKLFF. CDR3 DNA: TGCAGCGTCCGGGACACTAATGAAAAACTGTTTTTT.

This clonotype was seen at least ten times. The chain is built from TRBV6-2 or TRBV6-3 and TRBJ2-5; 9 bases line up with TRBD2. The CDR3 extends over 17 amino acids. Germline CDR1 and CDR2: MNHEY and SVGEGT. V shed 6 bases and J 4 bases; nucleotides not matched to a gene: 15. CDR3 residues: CASSQPGVLAGPETQYF. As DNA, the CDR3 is TGTGCCAGCAGCCAACCCGGCGTTCTAGCGGGGCCAGAGACCCAGTACTTC.

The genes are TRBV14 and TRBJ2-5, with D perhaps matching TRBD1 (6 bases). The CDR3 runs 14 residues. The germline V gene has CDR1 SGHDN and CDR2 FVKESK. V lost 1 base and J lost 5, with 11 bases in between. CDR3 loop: CASSQVSRGETQYF. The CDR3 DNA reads TGTGCCAGCAGCCAAGTCTCCAGGGGTGAGACCCAGTACTTC. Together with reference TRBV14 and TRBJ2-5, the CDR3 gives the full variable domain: EAGVTQFPSHSVIEKGQTVTLRCDPISGHDNLYWYRRVMGKEIKFLLHFVKESKQDESGMPNNRFLAERTGGTYSTLKVQPAELEDSGVYFCASSQVSRGETQYFGPGTRLLVL.

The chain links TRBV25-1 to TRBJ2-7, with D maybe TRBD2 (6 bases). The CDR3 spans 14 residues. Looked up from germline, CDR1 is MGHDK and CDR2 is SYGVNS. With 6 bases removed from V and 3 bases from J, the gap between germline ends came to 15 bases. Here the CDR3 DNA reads TGTGCCAGCAGCCTGGGCGGAGGGGTCTACGAGCAGTACTTC. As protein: CASSLGGGVYEQYF.

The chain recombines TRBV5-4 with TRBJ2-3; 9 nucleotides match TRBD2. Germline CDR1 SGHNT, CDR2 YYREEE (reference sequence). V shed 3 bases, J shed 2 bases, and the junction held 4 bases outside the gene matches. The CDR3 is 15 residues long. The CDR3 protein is CASSSLAGVTDTQYF. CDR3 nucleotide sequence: TGTGCCAGCAGCTCGTTAGCGGGAGTCACAGATACGCAGTATTTT.

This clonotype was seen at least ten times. The CDR3 region has the DNA TGTGCCAGCAGTAAGGACAGGGGGGTGAACACTGAAGCTTTCTTT. Amino acids: CASSKDRGVNTEAFF. The rearrangement uses TRBV25-1 and TRBJ1-1; 10 bases are shared with TRBD1. The V and J ends lost 5 bases and 0 bases, in that order; junction bases with no gene match: 3. The CDR3 has 15 amino acids. From germline, CDR1 is MGHDK and CDR2 SYGVNS. The whole variable domain, remainder taken from reference TRBV25-1 and TRBJ1-1, is EADIYQTPRYLVIGTGKKITLECSQTMGHDKMYWYQQDPGMELHLIHYSYGVNSTEKGDLSSESTVSRIRTEHFPLTLESARPSHTSQYLCASSKDRGVNTEAFFGQGTRLTVV.

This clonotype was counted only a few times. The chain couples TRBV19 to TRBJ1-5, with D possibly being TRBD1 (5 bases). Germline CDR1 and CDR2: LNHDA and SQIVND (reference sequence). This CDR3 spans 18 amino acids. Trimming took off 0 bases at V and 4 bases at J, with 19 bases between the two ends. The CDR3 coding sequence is TGTGCCAGTAGTATAGAAGGGGCGTATGGGGAAGGTAATCAGCCCCAGCATTTT. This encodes CASSIEGAYGEGNQPQHF.

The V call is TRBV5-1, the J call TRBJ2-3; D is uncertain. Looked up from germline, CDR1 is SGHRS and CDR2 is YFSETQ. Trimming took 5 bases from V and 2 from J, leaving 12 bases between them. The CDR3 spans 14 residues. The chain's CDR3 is CASSLSQPTDTQYF. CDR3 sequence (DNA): TGCGCCAGCAGTCTGTCCCAGCCCACAGATACGCAGTATTTT.

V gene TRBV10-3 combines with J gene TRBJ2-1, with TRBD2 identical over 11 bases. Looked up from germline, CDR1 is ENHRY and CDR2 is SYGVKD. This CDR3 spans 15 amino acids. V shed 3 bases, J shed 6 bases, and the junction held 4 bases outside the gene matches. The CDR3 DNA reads TGTGCCATCAGTGACAATAGCGGGAGGGTCAATGAGCAGTTCTTC. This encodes CAISDNSGRVNEQFF.

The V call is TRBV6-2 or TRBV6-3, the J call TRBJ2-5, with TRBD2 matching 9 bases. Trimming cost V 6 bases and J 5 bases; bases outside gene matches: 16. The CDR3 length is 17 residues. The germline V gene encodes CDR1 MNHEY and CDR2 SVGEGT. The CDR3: CASSHLGWRGGIETQYF. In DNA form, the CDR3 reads TGTGCCAGCAGCCATCTAGGTTGGCGGGGGGGCATTGAGACCCAGTACTTC.

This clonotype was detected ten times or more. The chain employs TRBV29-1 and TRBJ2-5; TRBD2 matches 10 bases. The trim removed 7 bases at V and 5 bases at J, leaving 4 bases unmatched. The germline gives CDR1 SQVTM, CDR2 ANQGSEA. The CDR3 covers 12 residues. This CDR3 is CSGGTSAETQYF. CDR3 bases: TGCAGCGGCGGGACTAGCGCTGAGACCCAGTACTTC. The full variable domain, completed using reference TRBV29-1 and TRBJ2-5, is SAVISQKPSRDICQRGTSLTIQCQVDSQVTMMFWYRQQPGQSLTLIATANQGSEATYESGFVIDKFPISRPNLTFSTLTVSNMSPEDSSIYLCSGGTSAETQYFGPGTRLLVL.

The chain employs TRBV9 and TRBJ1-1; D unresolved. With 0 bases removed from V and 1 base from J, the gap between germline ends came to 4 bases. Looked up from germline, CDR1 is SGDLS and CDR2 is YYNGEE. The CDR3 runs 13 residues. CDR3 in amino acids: CASSVGPNTEAFF. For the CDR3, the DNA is TGTGCCAGCAGCGTAGGTCCGAACACTGAAGCTTTCTTT.

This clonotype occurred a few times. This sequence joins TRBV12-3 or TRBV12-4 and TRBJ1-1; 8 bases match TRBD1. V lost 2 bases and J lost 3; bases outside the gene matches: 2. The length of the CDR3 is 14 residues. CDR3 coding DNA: TGTGCCAGCAGTTTACCGGGACAGGACACTGAAGCTTTCTTT. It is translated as CASSLPGQDTEAFF.

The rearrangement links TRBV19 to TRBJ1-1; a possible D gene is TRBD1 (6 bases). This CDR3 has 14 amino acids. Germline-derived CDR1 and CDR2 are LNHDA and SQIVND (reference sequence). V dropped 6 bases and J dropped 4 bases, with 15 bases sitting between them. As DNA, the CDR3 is TGTGCCAGTAGGCCCGACAGGAGCGGCACTGAAGCTTTCTTT. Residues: CASRPDRSGTEAFF.

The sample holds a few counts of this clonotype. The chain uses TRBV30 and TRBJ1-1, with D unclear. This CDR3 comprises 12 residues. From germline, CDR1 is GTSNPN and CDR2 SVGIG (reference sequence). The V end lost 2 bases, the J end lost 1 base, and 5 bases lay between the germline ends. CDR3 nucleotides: TGTGCCTGGAGTAAAGCGAACACTGAAGCTTTCTTT. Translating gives CAWSKANTEAFF.

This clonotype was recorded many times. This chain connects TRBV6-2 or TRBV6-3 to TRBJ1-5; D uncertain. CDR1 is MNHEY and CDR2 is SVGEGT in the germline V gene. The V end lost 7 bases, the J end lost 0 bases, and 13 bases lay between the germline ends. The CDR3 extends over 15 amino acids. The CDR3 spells CASTQSGYSNQPQHF. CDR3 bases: TGTGCCAGCACCCAAAGTGGGTATAGCAATCAGCCCCAGCATTTT.

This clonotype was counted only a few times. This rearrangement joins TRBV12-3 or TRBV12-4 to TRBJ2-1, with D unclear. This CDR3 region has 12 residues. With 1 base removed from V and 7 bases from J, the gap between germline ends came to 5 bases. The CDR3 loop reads CASSLVRNEQFF. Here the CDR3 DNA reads TGTGCCAGCAGTTTAGTCAGGAATGAGCAGTTCTTC.

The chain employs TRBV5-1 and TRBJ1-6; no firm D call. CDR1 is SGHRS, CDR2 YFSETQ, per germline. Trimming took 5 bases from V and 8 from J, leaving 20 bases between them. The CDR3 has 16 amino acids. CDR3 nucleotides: TGCGCCAGCAGTCGGGAGTCTCGGGTTCGGGATTCACCCCTCCACTTT. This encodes CASSRESRVRDSPLHF.

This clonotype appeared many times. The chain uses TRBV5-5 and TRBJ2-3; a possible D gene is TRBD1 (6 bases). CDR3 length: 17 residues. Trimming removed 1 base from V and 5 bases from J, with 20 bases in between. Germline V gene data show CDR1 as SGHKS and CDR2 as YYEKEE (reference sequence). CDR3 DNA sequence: TGTGCCAGCAGCTTGTCGGGACACCTAATAGTAAAAGATACGCAGTATTTT. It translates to CASSLSGHLIVKDTQYF.